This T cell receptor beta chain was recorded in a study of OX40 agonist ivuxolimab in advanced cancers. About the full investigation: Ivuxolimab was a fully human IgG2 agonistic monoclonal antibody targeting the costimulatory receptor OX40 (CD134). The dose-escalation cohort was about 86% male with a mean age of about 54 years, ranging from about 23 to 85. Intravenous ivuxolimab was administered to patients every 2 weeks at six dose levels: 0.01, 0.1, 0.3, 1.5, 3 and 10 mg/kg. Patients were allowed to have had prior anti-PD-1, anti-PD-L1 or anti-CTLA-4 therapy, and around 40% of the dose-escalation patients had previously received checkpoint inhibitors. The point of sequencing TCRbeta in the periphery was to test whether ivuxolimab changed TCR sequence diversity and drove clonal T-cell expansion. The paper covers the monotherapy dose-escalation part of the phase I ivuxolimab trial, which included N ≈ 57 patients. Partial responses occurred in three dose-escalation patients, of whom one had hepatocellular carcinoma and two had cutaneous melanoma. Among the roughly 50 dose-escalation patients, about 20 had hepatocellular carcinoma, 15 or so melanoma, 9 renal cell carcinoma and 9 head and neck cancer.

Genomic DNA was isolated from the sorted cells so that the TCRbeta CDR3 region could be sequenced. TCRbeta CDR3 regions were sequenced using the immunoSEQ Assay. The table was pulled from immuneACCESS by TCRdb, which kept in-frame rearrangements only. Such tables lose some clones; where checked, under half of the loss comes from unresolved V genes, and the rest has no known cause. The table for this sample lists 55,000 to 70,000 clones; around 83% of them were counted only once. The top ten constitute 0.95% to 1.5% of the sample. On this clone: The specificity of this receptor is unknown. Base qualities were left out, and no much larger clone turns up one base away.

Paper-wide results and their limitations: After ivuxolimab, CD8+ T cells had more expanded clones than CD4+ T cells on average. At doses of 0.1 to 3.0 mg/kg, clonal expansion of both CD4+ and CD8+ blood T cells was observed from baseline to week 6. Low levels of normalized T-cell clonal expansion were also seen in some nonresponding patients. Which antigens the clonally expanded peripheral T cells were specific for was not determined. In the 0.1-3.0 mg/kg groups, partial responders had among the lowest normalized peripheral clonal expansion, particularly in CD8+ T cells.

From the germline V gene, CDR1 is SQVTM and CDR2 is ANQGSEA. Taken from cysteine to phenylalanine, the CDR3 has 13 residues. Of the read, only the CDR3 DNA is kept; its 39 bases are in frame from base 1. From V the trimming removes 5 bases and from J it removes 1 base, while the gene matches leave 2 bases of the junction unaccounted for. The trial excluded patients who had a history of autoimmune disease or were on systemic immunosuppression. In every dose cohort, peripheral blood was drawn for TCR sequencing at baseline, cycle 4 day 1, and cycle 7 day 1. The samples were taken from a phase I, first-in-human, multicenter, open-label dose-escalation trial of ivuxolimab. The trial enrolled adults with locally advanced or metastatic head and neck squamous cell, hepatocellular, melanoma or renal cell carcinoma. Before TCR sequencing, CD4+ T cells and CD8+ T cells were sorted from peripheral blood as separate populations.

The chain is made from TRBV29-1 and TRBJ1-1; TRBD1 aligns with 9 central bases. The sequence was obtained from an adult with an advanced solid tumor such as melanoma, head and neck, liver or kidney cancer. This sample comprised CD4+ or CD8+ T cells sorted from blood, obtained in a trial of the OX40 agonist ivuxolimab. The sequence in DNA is TGCAGCGTTAGGGACAGGGAGAACACTGAAGCTTTCTTT. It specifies CSVRDRENTEAFF.